This is a list of T cell receptor beta chains from one sample in a study of T cell clonotyping in hematopoietic cell transplantation. Sequencing used immunoSEQ multiplex PCR; TCRdb keeps in-frame clones, though not all of them. The sample records about 2,500 clones, 78% being singletons. This sample comprised peripheral blood mononuclear cells, obtained 180 days after allogeneic stem cell transplant. These receptors all come from a male patient between 55 and 70 years old who had an allogeneic stem cell transplant, so T cells may come from the graft donor. Some clones in this sample may be carry-over from other donors' samples. The CDR3 runs from the conserved cysteine through the conserved F or W. A D gene is named only where the DNA matches it firmly. The size entry is marked missing in some rows and otherwise reads once, few, many or a size class.

.,TRBD2,TRBJ2-3,TRBV7-2,TGTGCCAGCAGCTTAGCGCCGGGACTAGGCGGGCAGTATTTT,CASSLAPGLGGQYF
.,.,TRBJ2-7,TRBV30,TGTGCCTGGAGTGTTAGCTACGAGCAGTACTTC,CAWSVSYEQYF
.,.,TRBJ2-3,TRBV5-1,TGCGCCAGCAGCTTGATGGGTATGACAGATACGCAGTATTTT,CASSLMGMTDTQYF
few,.,TRBJ1-3,TRBV7-9,TGTGCCAGCAGCCACGCAGGGTCTGGAAACACCATATATTTT,CASSHAGSGNTIYF
.,.,TRBJ1-2,TRBV2,TGTGCCAGCAGTGAAAGGGCCGGAACTGGCTACACCTTC,CASSERAGTGYTF
once,.,TRBJ1-1,TRBV2,TGTGCCAGCAGTGTGGGTGGAGAGAACACTGAAGCTTTCTTT,CASSVGGENTEAFF
.,TRBD1,TRBJ1-4,TRBV2,TGTGCCAGCGGACAGGATTATGCAACTAATGAAAAACTGTTTTTT,CASGQDYATNEKLFF
.,TRBD2,TRBJ2-7,TRBV2,TGTGCGCCCGTCCGGGGGGAACGCGAGCAGTACTTC,CAPVRGEREQYF
.,.,TRBJ2-7,TRBV7-9,TGTGCCAGCAGCCCCGGGGGCGAGCAGTACTTC,CASSPGGEQYF
.,.,TRBJ2-7,TRBV7-9,TGTGCCAGCAGCTTAGGGCCTACCAGCTCCTACGAGCAGTACTTC,CASSLGPTSSYEQYF
.,TRBD2,TRBJ2-7,TRBV29-1,TGCAGCGCTGGGTTGGGACTAGCGGACTACGAGCAGTACTTC,CSAGLGLADYEQYF
.,.,TRBJ1-4,TRBV7-8,TGTGCCAGCAGCTTAGTCGGGGCAACTAATGAAAAACTGTTTTTT,CASSLVGATNEKLFF
.,.,TRBJ1-4,TRBV29-1,TGCAGCGCCTCATGGAGGGGTGCCAATGAAAAACTGTTTTTT,CSASWRGANEKLFF
.,.,TRBJ2-1,TRBV9,TGTGCCAGCAGCGTAGTCAATGAGCAGTTCTTC,CASSVVNEQFF
.,TRBD2,TRBJ2-1,TRBV9,TGTGCCAGCAGCGCGACTAGCGGCCATGAGCAGTTCTTC,CASSATSGHEQFF
.,.,TRBJ1-5,TRBV6-5,TGTGCCAGCAGTTACTCAAGGCGGCAGCCCCAGCATTTT,CASSYSRRQPQHF
.,.,TRBJ1-5,TRBV30,TGTGCCTGGAGCGGGGGCCTCGGGGGTTCGCCCCAGCATTTT,CAWSGGLGGSPQHF
once,.,TRBJ1-2,TRBV30,TGTGCCTGGAGTGTCAGGGGTCGCGGCTACACCTTC,CAWSVRGRGYTF
few,TRBD1,TRBJ2-7,TRBV28,TGTGCCAGCAGTTTGACAGGGGTCTCCTACGAGCAGTACTTC,CASSLTGVSYEQYF
.,TRBD2,TRBJ2-5,TRBV7-8,TGTGCCAGCAGCATGACTAGCGGGGTTCAAGAGACCCAGTACTTC,CASSMTSGVQETQYF
.,TRBD1,TRBJ1-5,TRBV28,TGTGCCAGCAGTTTCCGCGGACAGGGAAGTCAGCCCCAGCATTTT,CASSFRGQGSQPQHF
.,.,TRBJ2-7,TRBV14,TGTGCCAGCAGCCAAGCCTACACCTACGAGCAGTACTTC,CASSQAYTYEQYF
large,.,TRBJ1-3,TRBV6-1,TGTGCCAGCCAGGCTAGCTCTGGAAACACCATATATTTT,CASQASSGNTIYF
large,.,TRBJ2-5,TRBV2,TGTGCCAGCAGTGAATGGGAACAGGACCAAGAGACCCAGTACTTC,CASSEWEQDQETQYF
few,.,TRBJ1-5,TRBV27,TGTGCCAGCAGTTGGGGGGCGGAGGGTCAGCCCCAGCATTTT,CASSWGAEGQPQHF
.,.,TRBJ2-7,TRBV30,TGTGCCTGGAGTGGGTACACACGGGACACGAACTACGAGCAGTACTTC,CAWSGYTRDTNYEQYF
.,.,TRBJ1-1,TRBV6-5,TGTGCCAGCAGTTACTACCCCGGAGCGCAGAACACTGAAGCTTTCTTT,CASSYYPGAQNTEAFF
.,.,TRBJ2-1,TRBV4-3,TGCGCCAGCAGCCAAGATTGGGGATTCAATGAGCAGTTCTTC,CASSQDWGFNEQFF